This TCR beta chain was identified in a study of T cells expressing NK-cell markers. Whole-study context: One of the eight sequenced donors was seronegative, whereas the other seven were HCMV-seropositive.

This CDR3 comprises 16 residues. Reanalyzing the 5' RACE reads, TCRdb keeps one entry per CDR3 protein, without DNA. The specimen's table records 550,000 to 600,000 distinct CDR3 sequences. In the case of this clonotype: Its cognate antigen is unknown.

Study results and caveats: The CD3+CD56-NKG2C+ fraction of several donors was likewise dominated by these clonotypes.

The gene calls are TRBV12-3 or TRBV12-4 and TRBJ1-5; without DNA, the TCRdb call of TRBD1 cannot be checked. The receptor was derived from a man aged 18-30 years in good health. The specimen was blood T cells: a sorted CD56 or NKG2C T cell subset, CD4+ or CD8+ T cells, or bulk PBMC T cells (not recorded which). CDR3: CASSSRDSYSNQPQHF.